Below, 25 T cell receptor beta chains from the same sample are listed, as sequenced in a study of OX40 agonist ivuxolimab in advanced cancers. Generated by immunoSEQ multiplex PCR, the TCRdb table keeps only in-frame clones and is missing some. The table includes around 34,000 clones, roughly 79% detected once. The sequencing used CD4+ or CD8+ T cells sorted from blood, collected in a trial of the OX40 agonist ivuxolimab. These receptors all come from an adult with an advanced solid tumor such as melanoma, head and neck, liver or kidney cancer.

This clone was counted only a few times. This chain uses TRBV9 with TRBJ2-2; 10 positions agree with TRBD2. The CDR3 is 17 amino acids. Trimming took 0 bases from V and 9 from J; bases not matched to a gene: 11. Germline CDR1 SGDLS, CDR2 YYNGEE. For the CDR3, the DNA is TGTGCCAGCAGCGTAGGTTTAGCGGGGGGTTTCGGAAGGGAGCTGTTTTTT. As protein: CASSVGLAGGFGRELFF.

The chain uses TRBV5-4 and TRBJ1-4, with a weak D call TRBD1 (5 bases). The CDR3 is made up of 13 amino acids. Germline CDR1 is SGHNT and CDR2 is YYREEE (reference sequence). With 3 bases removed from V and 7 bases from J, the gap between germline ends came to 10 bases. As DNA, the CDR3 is TGTGCCAGCAGCTCAAGGGGCGGTGAAAAACTGTTTTTT. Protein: CASSSRGGEKLFF.

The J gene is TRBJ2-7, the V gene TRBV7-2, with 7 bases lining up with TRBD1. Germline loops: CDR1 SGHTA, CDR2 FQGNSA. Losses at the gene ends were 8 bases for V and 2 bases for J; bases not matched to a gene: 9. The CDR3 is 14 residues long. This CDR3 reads CASVDRALTYEQYF. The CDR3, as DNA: TGTGCCAGCGTAGACAGGGCTTTAACCTACGAGCAGTACTTC.

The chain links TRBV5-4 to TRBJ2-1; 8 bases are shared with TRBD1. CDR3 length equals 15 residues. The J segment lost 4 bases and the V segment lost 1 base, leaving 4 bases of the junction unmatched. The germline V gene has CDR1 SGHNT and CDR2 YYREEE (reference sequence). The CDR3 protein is CASSLPGTGYNEQFF. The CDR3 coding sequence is TGTGCCAGCAGCTTGCCCGGGACAGGATACAATGAGCAGTTCTTC. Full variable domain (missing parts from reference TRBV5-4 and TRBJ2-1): ETGVTQSPTHLIKTRGQQVTLRCSSQSGHNTVSWYQQALGQGPQFIFQYYREEENGRGNFPPRFSGLQFPNYSSELNVNALELDDSALYLCASSLPGTGYNEQFFGPGTRLTVL.

Written as DNA, the CDR3 is TGTGCCTGGAGGACAGGGGGCGCCTCACCCCTCCACTTT. Its translation: CAWRTGGASPLHF. The chain uses TRBV30 and TRBJ1-6; 10 bases match TRBD1. J lost 10 bases, V lost 3 bases, and 3 bases had no gene match. The germline V gene encodes CDR1 GTSNPN and CDR2 SVGIG (reference sequence). The CDR3 spans 13 residues.

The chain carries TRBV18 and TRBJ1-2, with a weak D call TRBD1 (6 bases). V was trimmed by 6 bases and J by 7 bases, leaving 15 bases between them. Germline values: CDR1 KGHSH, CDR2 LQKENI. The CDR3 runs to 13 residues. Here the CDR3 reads CASSTEGGGGYTF. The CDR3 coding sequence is TGTGCCAGCTCGACAGAGGGGGGCGGTGGCTACACCTTC.

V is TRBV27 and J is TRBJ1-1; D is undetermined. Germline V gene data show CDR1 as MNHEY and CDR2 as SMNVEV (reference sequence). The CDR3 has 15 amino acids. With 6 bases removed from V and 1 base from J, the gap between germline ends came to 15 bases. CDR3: CASSFSGPQNTEAFF. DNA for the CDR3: TGTGCCAGCAGCTTCTCCGGGCCCCAGAACACTGAAGCTTTCTTT.

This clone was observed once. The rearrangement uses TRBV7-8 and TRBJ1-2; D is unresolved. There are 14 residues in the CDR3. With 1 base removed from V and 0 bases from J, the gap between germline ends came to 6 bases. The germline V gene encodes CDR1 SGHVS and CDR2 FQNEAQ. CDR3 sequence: CASSLDTANYGYTF. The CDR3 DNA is TGTGCCAGCAGCTTAGACACTGCTAACTATGGCTACACCTTC.

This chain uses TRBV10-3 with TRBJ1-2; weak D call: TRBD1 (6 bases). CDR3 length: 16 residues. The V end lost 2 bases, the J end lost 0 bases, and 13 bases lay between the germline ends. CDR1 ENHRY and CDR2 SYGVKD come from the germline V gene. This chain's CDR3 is CAISEGPGAANYGYTF. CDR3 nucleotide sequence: TGTGCCATCAGTGAGGGGCCGGGGGCGGCTAACTATGGCTACACCTTC.

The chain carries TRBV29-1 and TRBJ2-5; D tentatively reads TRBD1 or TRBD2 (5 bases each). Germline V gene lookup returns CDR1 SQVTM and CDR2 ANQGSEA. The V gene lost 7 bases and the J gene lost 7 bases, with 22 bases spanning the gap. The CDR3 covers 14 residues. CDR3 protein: CSAGDGQAFLTQYF. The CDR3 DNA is TGCAGCGCTGGGGACGGGCAGGCCTTCTTGACCCAGTACTTC.

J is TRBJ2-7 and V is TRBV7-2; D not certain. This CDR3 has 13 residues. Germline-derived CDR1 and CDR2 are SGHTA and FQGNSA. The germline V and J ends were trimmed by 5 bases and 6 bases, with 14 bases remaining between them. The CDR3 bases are TGTGCCAGCAGCGGGATTTATAGCAGCGAGCAGTACTTC. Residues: CASSGIYSSEQYF.

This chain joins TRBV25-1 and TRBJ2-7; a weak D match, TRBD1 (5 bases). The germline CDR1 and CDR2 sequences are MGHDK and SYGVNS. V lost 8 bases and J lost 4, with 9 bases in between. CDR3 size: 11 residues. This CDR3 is CASGAGYEQYF. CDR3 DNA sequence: TGTGCCAGCGGGGCCGGTTACGAGCAGTACTTC.

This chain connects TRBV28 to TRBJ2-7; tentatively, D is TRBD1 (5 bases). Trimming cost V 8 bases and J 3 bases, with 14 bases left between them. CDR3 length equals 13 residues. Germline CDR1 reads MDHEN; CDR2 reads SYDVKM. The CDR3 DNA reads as TGTGCCAGCGCCCCCCTGGGGCTCTACGAGCAGTACTTC. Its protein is CASAPLGLYEQYF.

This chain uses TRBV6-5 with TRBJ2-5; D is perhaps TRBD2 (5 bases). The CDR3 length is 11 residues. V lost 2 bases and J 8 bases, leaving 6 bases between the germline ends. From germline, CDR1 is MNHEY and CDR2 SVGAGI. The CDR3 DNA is TGTGCCAGCAGTTACCGGGGTACCCAGTACTTC. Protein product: CASSYRGTQYF.

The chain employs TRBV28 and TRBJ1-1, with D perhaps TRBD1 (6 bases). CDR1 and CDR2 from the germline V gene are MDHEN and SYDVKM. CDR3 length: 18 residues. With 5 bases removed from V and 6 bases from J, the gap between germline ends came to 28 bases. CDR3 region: CASSQPRGSFLRASEAFF. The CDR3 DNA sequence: TGTGCCAGCAGTCAACCCAGGGGTTCGTTCTTGAGGGCCTCTGAAGCTTTCTTT. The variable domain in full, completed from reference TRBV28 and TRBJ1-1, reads DVKVTQSSRYLVKRTGEKVFLECVQDMDHENMFWYRQDPGLGLRLIYFSYDVKMKEKGDIPEGYSVSREKKERFSLILESASTNQTSMYLCASSQPRGSFLRASEAFFGQGTRLTVV.

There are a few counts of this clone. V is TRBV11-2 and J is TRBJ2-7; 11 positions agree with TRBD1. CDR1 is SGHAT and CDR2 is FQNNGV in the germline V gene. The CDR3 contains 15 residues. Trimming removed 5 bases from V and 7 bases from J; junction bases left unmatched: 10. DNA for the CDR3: TGTGCCAGCAGCCGTGGGACAGGGGGTTACGTTGAGCAGTACTTC. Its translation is CASSRGTGGYVEQYF.

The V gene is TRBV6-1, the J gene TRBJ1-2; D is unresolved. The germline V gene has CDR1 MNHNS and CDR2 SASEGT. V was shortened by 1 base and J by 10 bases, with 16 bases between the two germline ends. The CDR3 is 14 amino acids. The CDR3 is CASSEELGRGFYTF. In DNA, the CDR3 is TGTGCCAGCAGTGAAGAGTTGGGAAGAGGATTCTACACCTTC.

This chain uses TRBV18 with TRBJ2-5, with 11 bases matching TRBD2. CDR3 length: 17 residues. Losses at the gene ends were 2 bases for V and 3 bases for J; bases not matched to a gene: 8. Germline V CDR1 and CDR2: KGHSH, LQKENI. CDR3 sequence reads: CASSPELAGGREETQYF. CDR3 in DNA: TGTGCCAGCTCACCAGAGCTAGCGGGAGGCCGGGAAGAGACCCAGTACTTC.

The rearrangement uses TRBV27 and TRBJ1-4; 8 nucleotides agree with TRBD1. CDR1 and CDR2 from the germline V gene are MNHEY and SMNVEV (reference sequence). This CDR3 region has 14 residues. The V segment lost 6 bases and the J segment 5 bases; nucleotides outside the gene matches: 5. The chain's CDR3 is CASRKTGGNEKLFF. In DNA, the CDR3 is TGTGCCAGCAGAAAAACAGGGGGGAATGAAAAACTGTTTTTT.

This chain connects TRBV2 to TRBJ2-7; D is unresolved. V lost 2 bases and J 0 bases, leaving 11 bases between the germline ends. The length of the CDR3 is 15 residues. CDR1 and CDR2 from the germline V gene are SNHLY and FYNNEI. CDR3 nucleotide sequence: TGTGCCAGCAGTGAACCTCCACTGAGCTCCTACGAGCAGTACTTC. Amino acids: CASSEPPLSSYEQYF.

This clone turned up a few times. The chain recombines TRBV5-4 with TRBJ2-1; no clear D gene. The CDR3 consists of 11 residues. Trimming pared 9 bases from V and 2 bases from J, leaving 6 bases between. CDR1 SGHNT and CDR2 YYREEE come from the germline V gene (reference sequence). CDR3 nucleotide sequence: TGTGCCATAGTTACCTACAATGAGCAGTTCTTC. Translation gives CAIVTYNEQFF.

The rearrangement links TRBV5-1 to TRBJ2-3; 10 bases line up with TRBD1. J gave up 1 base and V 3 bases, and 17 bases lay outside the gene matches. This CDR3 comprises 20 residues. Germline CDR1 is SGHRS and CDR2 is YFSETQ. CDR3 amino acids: CASSWRDRGSSGGRTDTQYF. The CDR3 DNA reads TGCGCCAGCAGCTGGAGGGACAGGGGTTCTTCGGGAGGGCGCACAGATACGCAGTATTTT.

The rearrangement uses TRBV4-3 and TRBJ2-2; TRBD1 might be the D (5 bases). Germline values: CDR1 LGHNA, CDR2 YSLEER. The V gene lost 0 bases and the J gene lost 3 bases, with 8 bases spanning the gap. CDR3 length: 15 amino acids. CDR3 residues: CASSQDQGYTGELFF. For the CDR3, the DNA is TGCGCCAGCAGCCAAGATCAGGGTTACACCGGGGAGCTGTTTTTT.

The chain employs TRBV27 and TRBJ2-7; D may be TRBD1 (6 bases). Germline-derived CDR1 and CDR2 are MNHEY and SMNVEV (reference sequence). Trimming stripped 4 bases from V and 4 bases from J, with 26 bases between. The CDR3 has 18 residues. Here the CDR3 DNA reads TGTGCCAGCAGTTCCCTTCCCGATAAGCACAGGGAGCGGTACGAGCAGTACTTC. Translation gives CASSSLPDKHRERYEQYF.

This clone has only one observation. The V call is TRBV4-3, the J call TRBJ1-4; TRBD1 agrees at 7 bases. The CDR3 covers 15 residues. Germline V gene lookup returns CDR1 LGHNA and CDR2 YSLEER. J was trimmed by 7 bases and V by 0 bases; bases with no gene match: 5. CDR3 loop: CASSQDRGGFEKLFF. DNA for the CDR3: TGCGCCAGCAGCCAAGACAGGGGGGGATTTGAAAAACTGTTTTTT.